The entry below gives a single T cell receptor beta chain sequence along with its context. These data originate in a study of OX40 agonist ivuxolimab in advanced cancers. Study summary: Antecedent anti-PD-1, anti-PD-L1 or anti-CTLA-4 therapy was permissible, with approximately 44% having received some.

Autoimmune disease history or systemic immunosuppression excluded patients. Sequencing used immunoSEQ multiplex PCR; TCRdb keeps in-frame clones, though not all of them. Among fewer than 75,000 clones listed, around 90% were seen once. V lost 1 base and J 3 bases, leaving 4 bases between the germline ends. This CDR3 is 12 amino acids long. Germline V gives CDR1 SGHNT, CDR2 YYREEE (reference sequence). This TCR was recovered from an adult with an advanced solid tumor such as melanoma, head and neck, liver or kidney cancer. This chain links TRBV5-4 with TRBJ1-1; D is uncertain. The source material was CD4+ or CD8+ T cells sorted from blood, sampled in a trial of the OX40 agonist ivuxolimab. In DNA form, the CDR3 reads TGTGCCAGCAGCTTGTTCGACACTGAAGCTTTCTTT. This codes for CASSLFDTEAFF.